This T cell receptor beta chain was profiled in a study of blood T cell repertoires in COVID-19. Looking at the study overall: Samples came from the United States, Italy and Spain, spanning acute and convalescent COVID-19. PBMCs, B-cell-depleted T cells, or T cells provided the cDNA or gDNA that made up the material.

In the authors' methods: Reference gene primer amplification in the assay estimated nucleated cell counts. TCRdb's copy holds only in-frame clones and misses some; the assay was immunoSEQ multiplex PCR. That table furnishes V, J and clone size, whereas the DNA furnished D and trimming. The sample holds around 250,000 clones, 83% seen once. The CDR3 covers 17 residues. Germline V CDR1 and CDR2: KGHDR, SFDVKD. Trimming removed 3 bases from V and 3 bases from J, with 16 bases in between. Sequenced: peripheral blood. This chain connects TRBV24-1 to TRBJ2-2; D is undetermined. This clonotype was obtained from a man aged 35-49 years with active or convalescent COVID-19. CDR3 in amino acids: CATSDPSTVPHTGELFF. In DNA, the CDR3 is TGTGCCACCAGTGATCCCTCTACAGTACCCCACACCGGGGAGCTGTTTTTT.